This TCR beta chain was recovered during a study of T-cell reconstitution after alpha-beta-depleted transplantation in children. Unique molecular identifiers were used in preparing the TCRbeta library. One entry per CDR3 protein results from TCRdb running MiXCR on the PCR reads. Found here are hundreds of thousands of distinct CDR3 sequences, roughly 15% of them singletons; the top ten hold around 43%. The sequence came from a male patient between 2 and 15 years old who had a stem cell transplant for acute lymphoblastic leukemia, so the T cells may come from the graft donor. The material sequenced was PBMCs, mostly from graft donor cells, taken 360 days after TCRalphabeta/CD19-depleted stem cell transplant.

CDR3 in DNA: TGTGCCAGCAGCCAAGGGACTAGCGGGAGTGTTATAGAGACCCAGTACTTC. It specifies CASSQGTSGSVIETQYF. The rearrangement links TRBV3-1 to TRBJ2-5; 13 bases are a match to TRBD2. This CDR3 contains 17 residues. Germline lookup yields CDR1 LGHDT and CDR2 YNNKEL (reference sequence). Germline trimming cut 1 base from V and 4 bases from J; bases unmatched to any gene: 6.